This T cell receptor beta chain stems from a study of T cells after yellow fever vaccination. This clonotype was seen repeatedly, ten times or more. Its matching antigen is unknown. CDR3 length equals 15 residues. V lost 5 bases to trimming and J lost 0 bases; unmatched junction nucleotides: 6. The germline V gene encodes CDR1 SGHTA and CDR2 FQGNSA. MiXCR was run by TCRdb on the 5' RACE reads, yielding one entry per CDR3 protein. The profile shows hundreds of thousands of distinct CDR3 sequences, approximately 4% of them singletons. Study results and caveats: Weaker overall, the secondary response nonetheless peaked faster (day 5 versus 15). Once the booster was given, most primary-vaccination clones reappeared, at roughly 96% for CD4 and around 90% for CD8.

The clonotype originates from a man between 18 and 35 years old who received the YFV17D yellow fever vaccine. This sequence joins TRBV7-2 and TRBJ1-1, with 7 bases identical to TRBD1. Sequencing used PBMCs, obtained 5 days after the yellow fever booster vaccination. CDR3: CASSLQQGMNTEAFF. Here the CDR3 DNA reads TGTGCCAGCAGCCTACAACAGGGGATGAACACTGAAGCTTTCTTT.